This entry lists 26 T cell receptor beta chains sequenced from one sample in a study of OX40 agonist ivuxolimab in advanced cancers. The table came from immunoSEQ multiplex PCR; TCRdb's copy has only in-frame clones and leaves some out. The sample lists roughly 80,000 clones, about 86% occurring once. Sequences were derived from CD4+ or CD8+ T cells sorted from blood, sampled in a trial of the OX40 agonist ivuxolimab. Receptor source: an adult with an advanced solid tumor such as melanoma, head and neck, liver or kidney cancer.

CDR3 bases: TGTGCCAGCAGCTTGGGAGGAGTCTCCCAAAGGGGCTACACCTTC. This sequence encodes CASSLGGVSQRGYTF. The chain couples TRBV5-4 to TRBJ1-2; D gene unclear. Germline CDR1 and CDR2: SGHNT and YYREEE (reference sequence). The CDR3 has 15 residues. Trimming stripped 0 bases from V and 8 bases from J, with 17 bases between.

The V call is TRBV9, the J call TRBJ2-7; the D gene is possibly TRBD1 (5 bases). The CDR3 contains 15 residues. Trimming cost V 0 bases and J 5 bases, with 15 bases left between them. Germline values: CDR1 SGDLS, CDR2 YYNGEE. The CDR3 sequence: CASSVGQRQSHEQYF. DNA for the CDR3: TGTGCCAGCAGCGTAGGGCAGAGACAGAGTCACGAGCAGTACTTC.

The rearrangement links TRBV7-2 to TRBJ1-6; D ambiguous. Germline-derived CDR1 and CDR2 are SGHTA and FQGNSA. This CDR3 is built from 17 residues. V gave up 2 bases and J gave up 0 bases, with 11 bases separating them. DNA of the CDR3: TGTGCCAGCAGCTTAAGAGGCCGTAGCTCCTATAATTCACCCCTCCACTTT. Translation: CASSLRGRSSYNSPLHF. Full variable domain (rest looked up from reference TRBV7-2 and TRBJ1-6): GAGVSQSPSNKVTEKGKDVELRCDPISGHTALYWYRQSLGQGLEFLIYFQGNSAPDKSGLPSDRFSAERTGGSVSTLTIQRTQQEDSAVYLCASSLRGRSSYNSPLHFGNGTRLTVT.

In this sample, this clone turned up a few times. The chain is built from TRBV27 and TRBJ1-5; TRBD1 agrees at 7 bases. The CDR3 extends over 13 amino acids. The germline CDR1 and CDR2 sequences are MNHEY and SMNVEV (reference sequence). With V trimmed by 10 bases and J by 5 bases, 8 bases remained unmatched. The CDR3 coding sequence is TGTGCCACCTCCAGACAGGGAGATCAGCCCCAGCATTTT. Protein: CATSRQGDQPQHF.

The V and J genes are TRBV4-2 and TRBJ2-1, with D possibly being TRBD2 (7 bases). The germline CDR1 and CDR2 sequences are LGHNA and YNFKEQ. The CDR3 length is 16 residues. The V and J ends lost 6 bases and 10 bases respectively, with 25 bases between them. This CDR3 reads CASRLGGGGGPVEQFF. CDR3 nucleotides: TGTGCCAGCAGACTAGGAGGAGGGGGGGGGCCGGTAGAGCAGTTCTTC.

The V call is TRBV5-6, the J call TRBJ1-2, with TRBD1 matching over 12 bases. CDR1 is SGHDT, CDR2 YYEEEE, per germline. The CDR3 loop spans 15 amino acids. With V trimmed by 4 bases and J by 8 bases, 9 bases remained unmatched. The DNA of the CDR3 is TGTGCCAGCAGCAGCGGGACAGGGGGCTTTGGGGGCTACACCTTC. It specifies CASSSGTGGFGGYTF. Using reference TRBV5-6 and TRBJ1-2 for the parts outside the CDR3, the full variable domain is DAGVTQSPTHLIKTRGQQVTLRCSPKSGHDTVSWYQQALGQGPQFIFQYYEEEERQRGNFPDRFSGHQFPNYSSELNVNALLLGDSALYLCASSSGTGGFGGYTFGSGTRLTVV.

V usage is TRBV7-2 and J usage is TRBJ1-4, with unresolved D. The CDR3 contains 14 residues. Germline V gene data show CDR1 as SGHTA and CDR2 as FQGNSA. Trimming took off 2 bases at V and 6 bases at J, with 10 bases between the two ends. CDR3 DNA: TGTGCCAGCAGCTTATGGGGAGGAGATGAAAAACTGTTTTTT. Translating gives CASSLWGGDEKLFF.

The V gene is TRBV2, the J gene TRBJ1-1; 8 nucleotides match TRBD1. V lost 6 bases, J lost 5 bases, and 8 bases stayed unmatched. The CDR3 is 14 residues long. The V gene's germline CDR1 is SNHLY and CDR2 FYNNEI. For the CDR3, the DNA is TGTGCCAGCAGCGCGCAGGGGGCGAGGACTGAAGCTTTCTTT. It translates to CASSAQGARTEAFF.

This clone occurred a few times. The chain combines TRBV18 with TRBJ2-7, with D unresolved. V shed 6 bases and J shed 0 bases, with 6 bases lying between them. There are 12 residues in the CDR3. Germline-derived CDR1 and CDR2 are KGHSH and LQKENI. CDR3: CASSPSSYEQYF. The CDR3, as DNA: TGTGCCAGCTCTCCGAGCTCCTACGAGCAGTACTTC. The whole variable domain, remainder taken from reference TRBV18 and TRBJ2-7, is NAGVMQNPRHLVRRRGQEARLRCSPMKGHSHVYWYRQLPEEGLKFMVYLQKENIIDESGMPKERFSAEFPKEGPSILRIQQVVRGDSAAYFCASSPSSYEQYFGPGTRLTVT.

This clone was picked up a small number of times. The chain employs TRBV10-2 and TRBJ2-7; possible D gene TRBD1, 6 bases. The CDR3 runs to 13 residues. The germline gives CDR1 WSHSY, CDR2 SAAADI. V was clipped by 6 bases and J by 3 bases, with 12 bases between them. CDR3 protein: CASSRDTNYEQYF. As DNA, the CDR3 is TGCGCCAGCAGCCGGGACACCAACTACGAGCAGTACTTC.

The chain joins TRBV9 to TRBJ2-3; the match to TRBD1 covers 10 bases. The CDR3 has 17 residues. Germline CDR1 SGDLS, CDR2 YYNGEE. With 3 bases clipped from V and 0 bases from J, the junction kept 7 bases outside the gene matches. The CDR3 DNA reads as TGTGCCAGCAGCGCGGGACAGGGGACCCTTAGCACAGATACGCAGTATTTT. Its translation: CASSAGQGTLSTDTQYF.

CDR3 amino acids: CASSQEGGGKHEQFF. As DNA, the CDR3 is TGCGCCAGCAGCCAAGAAGGGGGCGGAAAGCATGAGCAGTTCTTC. V is TRBV4-1 and J is TRBJ2-1, with 7 positions matching TRBD1. The germline V gene has CDR1 MGHRA and CDR2 YSYEKL. The CDR3 sequence is 15 residues long. Unmatched junction bases numbered 7, after V lost 0 bases and J lost 8 bases.

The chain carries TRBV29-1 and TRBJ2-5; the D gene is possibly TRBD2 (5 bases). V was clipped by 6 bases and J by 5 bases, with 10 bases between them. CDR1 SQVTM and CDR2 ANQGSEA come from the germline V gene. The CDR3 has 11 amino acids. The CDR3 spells CSVPGGETQYF. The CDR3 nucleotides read TGCAGCGTCCCAGGCGGGGAGACCCAGTACTTC.

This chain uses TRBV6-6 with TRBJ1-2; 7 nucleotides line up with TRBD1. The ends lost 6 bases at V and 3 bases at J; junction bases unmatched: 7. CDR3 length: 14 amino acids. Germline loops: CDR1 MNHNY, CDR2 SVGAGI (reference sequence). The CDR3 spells CASSVTTGHYGYTF. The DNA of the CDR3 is TGTGCCAGCAGCGTCACGACAGGGCACTATGGCTACACCTTC.

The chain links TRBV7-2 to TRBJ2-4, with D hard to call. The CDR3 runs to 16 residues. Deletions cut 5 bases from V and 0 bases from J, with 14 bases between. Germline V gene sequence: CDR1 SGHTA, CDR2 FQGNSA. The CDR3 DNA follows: TGTGCCAGCAGCAAACGGACGAACCTAGCCAAAAACATTCAGTACTTC. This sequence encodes CASSKRTNLAKNIQYF.

CDR3 region: CASTSGTASYEQYF. The CDR3 nucleotides are TGTGCCAGCACCTCCGGGACGGCCTCCTACGAGCAGTACTTC. The gene calls are TRBV28 and TRBJ2-7, with D possibly called TRBD1 or TRBD2 (5 bases each). The V end lost 7 bases, the J end lost 0 bases, and 13 bases lay between the germline ends. CDR1 MDHEN and CDR2 SYDVKM come from the germline V gene. The CDR3 extends over 14 amino acids.

In nucleotides, the CDR3 is TGTGCTAGTGGTTTGCCCCCCCCCGGACAGGGTGAAATGGGAGAGCAGTACTTC. Amino acids: CASGLPPPGQGEMGEQYF. The chain is built from TRBV12-5 and TRBJ2-7; 8 nucleotides align to TRBD1. The CDR3 totals 18 residues. Germline trimming cut 2 bases from V and 7 bases from J; bases unmatched to any gene: 19. CDR1 is LGHNT, CDR2 FRNRAP, per germline.

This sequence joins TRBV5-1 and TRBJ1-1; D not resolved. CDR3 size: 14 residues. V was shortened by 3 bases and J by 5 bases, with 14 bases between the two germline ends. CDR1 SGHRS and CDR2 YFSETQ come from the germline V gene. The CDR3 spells CASSSNFFGTEAFF. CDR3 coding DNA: TGCGCCAGCAGCTCGAACTTCTTTGGGACTGAAGCTTTCTTT.

The CDR3 reads CASSAGRYQETQYF. CDR3 coding DNA: TGTGCCAGCAGCGCTGGGAGATACCAAGAGACCCAGTACTTC. The rearrangement joins TRBV7-2 to TRBJ2-5; a possible D gene is TRBD2 (5 bases). The CDR3 totals 14 residues. V lost 5 bases, J lost 0 bases, and 10 bases lay in between. Germline CDR1 is SGHTA and CDR2 is FQGNSA.

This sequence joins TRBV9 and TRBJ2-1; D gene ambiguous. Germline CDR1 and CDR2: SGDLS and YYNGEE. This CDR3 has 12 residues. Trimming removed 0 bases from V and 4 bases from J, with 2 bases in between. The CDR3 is CASSVAYNEQFF. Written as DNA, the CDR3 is TGTGCCAGCAGCGTAGCTTACAATGAGCAGTTCTTC.

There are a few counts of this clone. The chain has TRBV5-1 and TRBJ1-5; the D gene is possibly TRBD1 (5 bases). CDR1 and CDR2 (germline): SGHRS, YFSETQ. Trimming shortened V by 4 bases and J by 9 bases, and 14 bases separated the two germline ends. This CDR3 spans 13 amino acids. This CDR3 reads CASSLTQRGPQHF. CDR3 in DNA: TGCGCCAGCAGCCTAACACAGAGGGGGCCCCAGCATTTT.

The CDR3 DNA is TGTGCCACCAGCAGAGATAAGCAATCGGGCACTACCTACGAGCAGTACTTC. Translation gives CATSRDKQSGTTYEQYF. The rearrangement joins TRBV15 to TRBJ2-7; the D is unclear. Germline values: CDR1 LNHNV, CDR2 YYDKDF (reference sequence). V lost 0 bases to trimming and J lost 2 bases, with 17 bases between them. The CDR3 is made up of 17 amino acids.

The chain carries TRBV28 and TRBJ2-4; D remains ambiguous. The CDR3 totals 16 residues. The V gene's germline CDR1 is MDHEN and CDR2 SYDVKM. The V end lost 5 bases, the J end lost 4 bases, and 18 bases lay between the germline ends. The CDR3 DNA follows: TGTGCCAGCAGTACCTATAAACCCGGGCCTAAAAACATTCAGTACTTC. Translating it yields CASSTYKPGPKNIQYF. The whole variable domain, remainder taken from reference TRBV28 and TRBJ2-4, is DVKVTQSSRYLVKRTGEKVFLECVQDMDHENMFWYRQDPGLGLRLIYFSYDVKMKEKGDIPEGYSVSREKKERFSLILESASTNQTSMYLCASSTYKPGPKNIQYFGAGTRLSVL.

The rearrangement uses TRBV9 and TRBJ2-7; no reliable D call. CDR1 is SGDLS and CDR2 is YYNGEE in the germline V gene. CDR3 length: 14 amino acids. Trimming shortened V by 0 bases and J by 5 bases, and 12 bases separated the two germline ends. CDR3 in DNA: TGTGCCAGCAGCGTAGGGGTTGAAAGCGACGAGCAGTACTTC. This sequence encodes CASSVGVESDEQYF.

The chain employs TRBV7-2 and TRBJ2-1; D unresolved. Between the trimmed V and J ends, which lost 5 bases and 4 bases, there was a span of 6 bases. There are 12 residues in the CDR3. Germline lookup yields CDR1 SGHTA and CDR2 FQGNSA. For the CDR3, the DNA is TGTGCCAGCAGCGCATATTACAATGAGCAGTTCTTC. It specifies CASSAYYNEQFF.

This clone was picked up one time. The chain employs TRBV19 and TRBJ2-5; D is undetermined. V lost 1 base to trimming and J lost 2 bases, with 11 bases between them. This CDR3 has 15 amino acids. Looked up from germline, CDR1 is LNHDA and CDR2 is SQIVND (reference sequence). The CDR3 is CASSIAASRQETQYF. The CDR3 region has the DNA TGTGCCAGTAGTATAGCGGCTAGTAGACAAGAGACCCAGTACTTC.